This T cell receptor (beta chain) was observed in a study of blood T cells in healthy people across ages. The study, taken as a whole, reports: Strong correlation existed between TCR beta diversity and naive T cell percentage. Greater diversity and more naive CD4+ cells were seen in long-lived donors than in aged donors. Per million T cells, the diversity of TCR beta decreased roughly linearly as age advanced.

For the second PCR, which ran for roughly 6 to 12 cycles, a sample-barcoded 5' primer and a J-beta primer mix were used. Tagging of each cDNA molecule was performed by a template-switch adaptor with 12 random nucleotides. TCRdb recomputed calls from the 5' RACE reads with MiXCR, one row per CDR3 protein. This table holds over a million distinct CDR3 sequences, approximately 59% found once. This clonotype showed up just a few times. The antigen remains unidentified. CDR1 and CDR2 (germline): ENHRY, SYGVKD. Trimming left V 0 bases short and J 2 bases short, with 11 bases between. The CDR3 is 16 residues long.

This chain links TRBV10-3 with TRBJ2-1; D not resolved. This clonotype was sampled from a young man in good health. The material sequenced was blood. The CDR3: CAISESNLPPYNEQFF. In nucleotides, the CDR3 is TGTGCCATCAGTGAGTCGAATTTACCACCCTACAATGAGCAGTTCTTC.